Below, one T cell receptor (beta chain) is given with its context. What it recognizes is unknown. This sample was included in a study of cytomegalovirus exposure and HLA in healthy donors. Study-wide results and limits: In a later analysis, TCR beta V- and J-gene trimming was associated with a missense DCLRE1C variant. Most CMV-associated TCR beta chains appeared HLA-restricted in a later analysis. Presence/absence analyses treated sequencing depth as roughly uniform across donors. Specificity for CMV antigens was confirmed in vitro for three of the CMV-associated chains.

V was shortened by 6 bases and J by 6 bases, with 11 bases between the two germline ends. CDR1 is SEHNR and CDR2 is FQNEAQ in the germline V gene (reference sequence). The CDR3 has 12 residues. This PCR relied on a set of 60 Vbeta primers and 13 Jbeta primers. Sequenced by immunoSEQ multiplex PCR; TCRdb stores in-frame clones only, minus some. The repertoire holds 150,000 or so clones, with about 73% as singletons. The source of this sequence is a woman in her sixties or seventies in good health and CMV-seropositive. The chain links TRBV7-9 to TRBJ1-1, with D hard to call. The material sequenced was PBMCs. The CDR3 DNA reads as TGTGCCAGCAGAAGAGGGATCGCTGAAGCTTTCTTT. Its protein product is CASRRGIAEAFF.